This TCR beta chain was found in a study of cytomegalovirus exposure and HLA in healthy donors (dated by TCRdb to 2015 to 2018). Regarding the research as a whole: In an earlier analysis of roughly 590 of the donors, 276 Gb of sequence data and some 100 million unique TCR beta sequences from about 190 million T cells were reported. About 280 gigabases of sequencing data and tens of millions of unique TCR sequences were included in an early release covering around 650 HLA-typed donors. Of the approximately 400 genotyped donors, roughly 85% fell in the genetic ancestry cluster associated with self-reported Caucasian donors. The study aimed to test whether signatures of past pathogen exposure could be identified by cataloging public T cell receptors. The study used immunosequencing to profile the T cell repertoires of hundreds of subjects and linked those repertoires to cytomegalovirus serostatus. In addition to the first cohort of roughly 670 subjects, a separate validation cohort of approximately 110 different subjects was used. To predict cytomegalovirus infection status, the study brought together high-throughput TCR immunosequencing, statistical association of individual TCRs with disease status, and machine learning. A later analysis re-analyzed previously published TCR beta repertoires from approximately 700 donors and added high-resolution HLA genotyping to study TCR occurrence patterns. Rather than drawing on any new phenotypic data, the later analysis identified candidate immune exposures from TCR beta sequences and the way those sequences occurred across donors. To decide whether each TCR beta V gene segment behaved as functional or pseudogenic, an earlier analysis of approximately 590 of the donors relied on high-throughput TCR beta sequencing. Donor age, sex, ethnicity and CMV serostatus were compiled alongside the repertoire data. A later genetic analysis used genome-wide SNP genotypes for 398 of the 666 donors, treating that subset as a discovery cohort. All discovery cohort repertoires had been generated on a single sequencing platform. Class I and class II HLA loci were covered by the typing at four-digit resolution. Typing coverage varied by locus: roughly 629-640 donors for A, B, C, DRB1 and DQB1; more than 500 for DQA1; about 600 for DPA1; approximately 490 for DPB1. A handful of DR-DQ haplotypes were handled as single units for association and clustering because linkage in the cohort was strong. On average, roughly 250,000 unique TCR beta nucleotide sequences were sequenced per donor among 300 to 500 genotyped donors of the cohort, with about 17% of those sequences being non-productive.

Relative to germline, V is 1 base shorter and J is 5 bases shorter, with 8 bases between their ends. The CDR3 sequence holds 13 residues, the cysteine and phenylalanine included. CDR3 DNA is the only sequence kept; it has 39 bases, read in frame from the first base. The CDR1 and CDR2 encoded by the germline V gene are LGHNA and YSLEER. Paper-wide results and their limitations: Across donors, most TCR sequences were observed very rarely, whereas some public TCRs were present in many individuals. According to a later analysis, most CMV-associated TCR beta chains appeared to be HLA-restricted, and the HLA associations seemed to be driven largely by CMV exposure. Because HLA typing was unavailable for some donors at each locus, only the typed subset was used in association tests. Three of the identified cytomegalovirus-associated TCR beta chains were confirmed in vitro to be specific for cytomegalovirus antigens. The classifier was reported to diagnose cytomegalovirus status with high specificity and sensitivity in both the original and validation cohorts. At a false discovery rate of 0.05, a later analysis linked 16,000 or so TCR beta sequences to specific HLA alleles. Correlated functional status among segregating V segments might reflect linkage disequilibrium, but an unknown experimental factor could not be ruled out. The sequencing pipeline was judged likely to have produced a cluster of highly shared sequence variants as a technical artifact. A later genetic analysis reported fewer N-insertions in productive TCRs among donors in an Asian-associated ancestry cluster than the roughly 670-donor mean. A further reported finding was that TCR beta sequences accurately predicted the HLA-A and HLA-B alleles for most subjects in the first cohort. In a later analysis, several top co-occurrence clusters were reported to appear linked to parvovirus B19, influenza, CMV and Epstein-Barr virus. In a later analysis, the rate of TCR association differed among HLA loci, with DRB1 alleles having the most associated TCRs and HLA-C alleles having the fewest. Some IMGT-functional V segments, including TRBV6-2 and TRBV6-3, could not be told apart with the 87-base-pair reads, so those segments were excluded. The earlier analysis of about 600 of the donors excluded around 17 rarely observed V segments, including chromosome 9 orphons, because counts were too low. Only TCR beta chains were sequenced in this cohort, and the absence of alpha or paired-chain data limited detectable features. The authors suggested that the approach could potentially be generalized to other disease states and immunological phenotypes. In an earlier analysis of some 540 of the donors, most TCR beta V segments appeared in productive rearrangements about 87% or about 30% of the time, broadly matching IMGT annotations. A total of around 150 TCR beta chains were listed by the study as associated with cytomegalovirus. A later genetic analysis associated a missense DCLRE1C variant with V-gene and J-gene trimming of TCR beta chains, and an independent cohort replicated the association. Strong co-occurrence of HLA alleles, especially DR and DQ, made assigning TCR associations to individual alleles difficult. For the cohort, immune exposure information was limited to CMV serostatus. A later analysis found that HLA-associated TCR beta chains were more clonally expanded and had lower generation probabilities than equally common non-associated chains. Presence/absence analyses assumed roughly uniform sequencing depth across donors, an assumption that may not hold.

The library came from the immunoSEQ multiplex PCR assay. For the multiplex PCR, a mixture combining 60 forward primers for TCR Vbeta segments and 13 reverse primers for TCR Jbeta segments was used. A multiplex PCR assay on genomic DNA amplified the CDR3 region of rearranged TCR beta genes. Amplified TCR beta libraries were sequenced as 87-base-pair reads on the Illumina HiSeq System. The original methods were these. In a later analysis, about 80 million unique TCR beta chains were counted across the 666 repertoires, and about 9.9 million of these chains were shared by at least two donors. To remove PCR and sequencing errors, raw reads were error-corrected and collapsed into unique sequences using a nearest-neighbor algorithm that merged closely related sequences. To assign V, D and J gene segments, CDR3 sequences were aligned to IMGT reference sequences. For a sequence to be retained, a match of at least six nucleotides was required to both a V gene segment and a J gene segment. A rearrangement was called productive if the CDR3 had no stop codons and remained in frame with V and J, and every other rearrangement was called non-productive. Following IMGT convention, CDR3 was defined as the stretch from the second conserved V-encoded cysteine up to the conserved J-encoded phenylalanine. Sequences without an unambiguous match to a single V gene segment were excluded from the earlier analysis of 587 of the donors. An earlier analysis of about 590 of the donors classified V segments as functional when productive rearrangements were above 56.7% and as segregating when the standard deviation between donors was above 5%. A statistical classification framework was developed to diagnose cytomegalovirus status using the catalog of TCR beta chain sequences. In a later analysis, V and J genes were assigned by comparing TCR nucleotide sequences against IMGT/GENE-DB human TR gene sequences. The TCRdist pipeline was used in a later analysis to assign CDR3 sequences and most-parsimonious VDJ recombination scenarios. In a later analysis, each TCR beta chain was defined by its CDR3 amino acid sequence together with its V-gene family, and reads lacking a unique V-gene family were excluded. In a later analysis, 450 to 600 highly shared, low-generation-probability nucleotide sequences were removed to address suspected cross-contamination and a sequencing artifact. For each public chain, a later analysis derived a clonal expansion index from normalized ranks of inferred template counts within each repertoire. In a later analysis, generation probabilities were computed using a VDJ recombination model fitted to out-of-frame rearrangements, and the results were checked against IGoR. Hypergeometric tests were used in a later analysis to score TCR-TCR, TCR-HLA and TCR-CMV co-occurrence, with a repertoire-size bias correction applied to the TCR pairs. False discovery rates were estimated in a later analysis by permuting HLA or CMV assignments 20 times. In a later analysis, co-occurring TCRs were grouped with DBSCAN, and TCRdist sequence similarity was added when clustering was performed within HLA-allele-positive subsets. Co-occurrence clustering excluded repertoires with fewer than 30,000 or more than 120,000 public chains, plus five with anomalous nucleotide sharing. This immuneACCESS table, as held by TCRdb, lists in-frame sequences with V and J called but not all clones. Of the missing ones, under half trace to an unresolved V gene in checked studies; the others have no known cause. The DNA was the basis for D and trimming; V, J and clone size are from that table. The sample yields 81,000 or so clones; around two thirds were counted once. The top ten clonotypes cover about 5% of the sample.

The cohort was made up of approximately 700 healthy bone marrow donors. Cohort members were all nominally healthy when sampled, although unrecorded immune exposures were likely present. The donor tested CMV seropositive, placing the donor among the roughly 270 seropositive members of the cohort. Each donor provided a peripheral blood sample, and peripheral blood mononuclear cells were used for TCR beta sequencing. The Qiagen DNeasy Blood Extraction Kit was used to extract genomic DNA from the blood cell samples. Concerning this clone itself: No cognate antigen has been identified for it. No much larger clonotype is one base removed from it; base qualities were not supplied.

The TCR was taken from a woman aged 25 to 45 in good health and CMV-seropositive. In this chain, TRBV4-3 is recombined with TRBJ2-5; a confident D gene designation cannot be given. The sequenced material came from PBMCs. Read as DNA, the sequence is TGCGCCAGCAGCCAAGGGAGTCTGGAGACCCAGTACTTC. Translation gives CASSQGSLETQYF.